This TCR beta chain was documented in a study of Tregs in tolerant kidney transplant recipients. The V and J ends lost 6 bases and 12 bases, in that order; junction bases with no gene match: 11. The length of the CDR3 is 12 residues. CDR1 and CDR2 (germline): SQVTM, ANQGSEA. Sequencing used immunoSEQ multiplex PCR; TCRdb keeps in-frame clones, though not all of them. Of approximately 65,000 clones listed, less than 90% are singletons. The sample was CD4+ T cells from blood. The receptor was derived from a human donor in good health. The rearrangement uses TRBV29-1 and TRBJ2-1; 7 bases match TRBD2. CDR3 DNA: TGCAGCGTGCGGGCGGGAGAAGATCGGCAGTTCTTC. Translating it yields CSVRAGEDRQFF.